Each of the 21 T cell receptor beta chains below was sequenced from the same sample in a study of cytomegalovirus exposure and HLA in healthy donors. The data were produced by immunoSEQ multiplex PCR, yet TCRdb's version contains in-frame clones alone and is incomplete. Of over 200,000 clones listed, about 90% are singletons. The sequenced sample consisted of PBMCs. The receptors come from a woman under 30 in good health and CMV-seronegative.

The V and J genes are TRBV28 and TRBJ1-2; 9 bases match TRBD1. Looked up from germline, CDR1 is MDHEN and CDR2 is SYDVKM. The trim removed 3 bases at V and 6 bases at J, leaving 5 bases unmatched. The CDR3 runs to 14 residues. Here the CDR3 DNA reads TGTGCCAGCAGTTTCGGAGGGACAGGGCATGGCTACACCTTC. It specifies CASSFGGTGHGYTF.

The genes are TRBV2 and TRBJ2-7, with D maybe TRBD1 (5 bases). The germline V gene has CDR1 SNHLY and CDR2 FYNNEI. This CDR3 contains 15 residues. V lost 3 bases to trimming and J lost 5 bases, with 17 bases between them. The CDR3 sequence: CASSDTGAGRHEQYF. CDR3 nucleotides: TGTGCCAGCAGTGATACTGGGGCAGGGCGGCACGAGCAGTACTTC.

The V and J genes are TRBV7-9 and TRBJ1-2; 7 bases map to TRBD1. Per germline, CDR1 SEHNR and CDR2 FQNEAQ (reference sequence). CDR3 length equals 15 residues. V lost 0 bases and J lost 8; bases outside the gene matches: 9. The CDR3 loop reads CASSLARQGLDGYTF. The CDR3 DNA reads TGTGCCAGCAGCTTAGCCCGACAGGGTCTGGACGGCTACACCTTC. The full variable domain, completed using reference TRBV7-9 and TRBJ1-2, is DTGVSQNPRHKITKRGQNVTFRCDPISEHNRLYWYRQTLGQGPEFLTYFQNEAQLEKSRLLSDRFSAERPKGSFSTLEIQRTEQGDSAMYLCASSLARQGLDGYTFGSGTRLTVV.

The V call is TRBV7-6, the J call TRBJ1-1; 9 bases map to TRBD1. The CDR3 covers 13 residues. J lost 8 bases, V lost 5 bases, and 6 bases had no gene match. Germline assignment: CDR1 SGHVS and CDR2 FNYEAQ. The DNA of the CDR3 is TGTGCCAGCAGCGATGGACAGGGGAACGAAGCTTTCTTT. This gives the protein CASSDGQGNEAFF.

This clone came up a few times. The chain combines TRBV9 with TRBJ2-7, with D tentatively TRBD2 (6 bases). The V gene's germline CDR1 is SGDLS and CDR2 YYNGEE. With 0 bases removed from V and 6 bases from J, the gap between germline ends came to 10 bases. This CDR3 comprises 13 residues. CDR3 in amino acids: CASSVGASVEQYF. In nucleotides, the CDR3 is TGTGCCAGCAGCGTAGGGGCTAGCGTCGAGCAGTACTTC.

J is TRBJ1-5 and V is TRBV27, with 7 bases that match TRBD1. CDR3 length: 15 amino acids. Germline CDR1 reads MNHEY; CDR2 reads SMNVEV (reference sequence). Trimming at V came to 8 bases and at J to 3 bases, leaving 10 bases not matched to a gene. The CDR3 nucleotides read TGTGCCAGCCGTCGAACAGGGGTGATCAATCAGCCCCAGCATTTT. Residues: CASRRTGVINQPQHF.

This clone showed up just once. CDR3 protein: CASSADLAGGSEQFF. CDR3 nucleotides: TGCGCCAGCAGCGCGGACCTAGCGGGAGGGAGTGAGCAGTTCTTC. The chain recombines TRBV5-1 with TRBJ2-1; 12 bases match TRBD2. Per germline, CDR1 SGHRS and CDR2 YFSETQ. J gave up 9 bases and V 4 bases, and 8 bases lay outside the gene matches. CDR3 size: 15 residues.

The chain links TRBV28 to TRBJ2-7; 11 bases are a match to TRBD2. CDR3 size: 14 residues. Germline CDR1 and CDR2: MDHEN and SYDVKM. The ends lost 2 bases at V and 6 bases at J; junction bases unmatched: 3. In DNA, the CDR3 is TGTGCCAGCAGTTTAACTAGCGGGAGTTCCGAGCAGTACTTC. Translated: CASSLTSGSSEQYF.

V is TRBV27 and J is TRBJ2-7, with a tentative D call TRBD1 (6 bases). The CDR3 is 13 residues long. CDR1 and CDR2 (germline): MNHEY, SMNVEV (reference sequence). Between the trimmed V and J ends, which lost 4 bases and 5 bases, there was a span of 12 bases. CDR3 bases: TGTGCCAGCAGTTACGATGGGGGCCACGAGCAGTACTTC. Its protein product is CASSYDGGHEQYF.

The genes are TRBV27 and TRBJ1-5, with 8 positions matching TRBD1. The trim removed 5 bases at V and 6 bases at J, leaving 12 bases unmatched. This CDR3 has 16 amino acids. Per the germline V gene, CDR1 is MNHEY and CDR2 is SMNVEV (reference sequence). The CDR3 sequence: CASSDASGGVGQPQHF. DNA of the CDR3: TGTGCCAGCAGTGACGCATCAGGGGGCGTAGGTCAGCCCCAGCATTTT.

This CDR3 is CASSPSGTGGEETQYF. The CDR3 nucleotides are TGTGCCAGCTCACCGTCCGGGACAGGGGGCGAGGAGACCCAGTACTTC. V usage is TRBV18 and J usage is TRBJ2-5, with 12 bases matching TRBD1. CDR3 length equals 16 residues. Trimming removed 3 bases from V and 5 bases from J; junction bases left unmatched: 7. Germline-derived CDR1 and CDR2 are KGHSH and LQKENI.

The V call is TRBV27, the J call TRBJ2-3; D not resolved. The length of the CDR3 is 15 residues. Germline CDR1 reads MNHEY; CDR2 reads SMNVEV (reference sequence). V lost 1 base to trimming and J lost 0 bases, with 8 bases between them. Here the CDR3 DNA reads TGTGCCAGCAGTTTATATTCCGGGAGCACAGATACGCAGTATTTT. It translates to CASSLYSGSTDTQYF.

This rearrangement joins TRBV28 to TRBJ1-2; 9 bases align to TRBD1. The CDR3 is 14 residues long. The J segment lost 8 bases and the V segment lost 7 bases, leaving 11 bases of the junction unmatched. The germline V gene has CDR1 MDHEN and CDR2 SYDVKM. DNA of the CDR3: TGTGCCAGCAACTTGATTGGACAGGGGTACGGCTACACCTTC. The encoded protein is CASNLIGQGYGYTF.

This clone was counted a single time. The gene calls are TRBV28 and TRBJ1-4; D not resolved. The V and J ends lost 3 bases and 9 bases respectively, with 5 bases between them. The CDR3 spans 11 residues. Germline CDR1 MDHEN, CDR2 SYDVKM. The CDR3 nucleotides are TGTGCCAGCAGTTTCAGGAAAAAACTGTTTTTT. Translated: CASSFRKKLFF.

The chain's CDR3 is CASSYAGFDNEQFF. CDR3 sequence (DNA): TGTGCCAGCAGTTACGCAGGATTTGACAATGAGCAGTTCTTC. The chain has TRBV7-3 and TRBJ2-1; D ambiguous. V was cut by 6 bases and J by 5 bases, with 14 bases left in between. The CDR3 has 14 residues. From germline, CDR1 is SGHTA and CDR2 FQGTGA.

This sequence joins TRBV19 and TRBJ2-1; TRBD2 agrees at 12 bases. Germline V lookup: CDR1 LNHDA, CDR2 SQIVND (reference sequence). J gave up 8 bases and V 5 bases, and 7 bases lay outside the gene matches. This CDR3 comprises 15 residues. CDR3 DNA: TGTGCCAGTAGTCTCGGACTAGCGGGGAGAGATGAGCAGTTCTTC. Translated: CASSLGLAGRDEQFF.

This clone was seen just once. The CDR3 region is CASSSGTSVGANEQFF. The CDR3 DNA reads as TGTGCCAGCAGCTCCGGTACTAGCGTGGGGGCGAATGAGCAGTTCTTC. The V call is TRBV11-3, the J call TRBJ2-1; possible D gene TRBD2, 7 bases. The V and J ends lost 4 bases and 7 bases respectively, with 20 bases between them. The CDR3 has 16 residues. Germline V gene lookup returns CDR1 SGHNT and CDR2 YENEEA.

The V gene is TRBV5-1, the J gene TRBJ2-5, with 9 bases aligning to TRBD2. CDR3 length equals 17 residues. CDR1 and CDR2 (germline): SGHRS, YFSETQ. Trimming removed 4 bases from V and 4 bases from J; junction bases left unmatched: 14. The CDR3 coding sequence is TGCGCCAGCAGCCCGGTAGTCGCTAGCGGGAAAGGAGAGACCCAGTACTTC. Its translation is CASSPVVASGKGETQYF.

CDR3 protein: CASSLVGHRNTEAFF. In nucleotides, the CDR3 is TGCGCCAGCAGCTTGGTGGGACACCGGAACACTGAAGCTTTCTTT. The V gene is TRBV5-1, the J gene TRBJ1-1; tentative D call: TRBD1 (6 bases). With 0 bases removed from V and 1 base from J, the gap between germline ends came to 10 bases. The CDR3 is made up of 15 amino acids. Germline lookup yields CDR1 SGHRS and CDR2 YFSETQ. Together with reference TRBV5-1 and TRBJ1-1, the CDR3 gives the full variable domain: KAGVTQTPRYLIKTRGQQVTLSCSPISGHRSVSWYQQTPGQGLQFLFEYFSETQRNKGNFPGRFSGRQFSNSRSEMNVSTLELGDSALYLCASSLVGHRNTEAFFGQGTRLTVV.

This clone was seen a single time. This chain uses TRBV5-1 with TRBJ2-1; 9 nucleotides match TRBD2. CDR3 length: 17 amino acids. Trimming took 0 bases from V and 4 from J; bases not matched to a gene: 8. Germline V lookup: CDR1 SGHRS, CDR2 YFSETQ. The CDR3 nucleotides read TGCGCCAGCAGCTTGGAATTAATTAGCGGGAGTTACAATGAGCAGTTCTTC. It yields the protein CASSLELISGSYNEQFF.

The chain uses TRBV4-1 and TRBJ1-5; D call uncertain. V was pared by 1 base and J by 5 bases, with 21 bases between. Per germline, CDR1 MGHRA and CDR2 YSYEKL. This CDR3 is built from 18 residues. CDR3 region: CASSQVLLRLTRYQPQHF. The CDR3 region has the DNA TGCGCCAGCAGCCAAGTCCTACTCCGATTAACTCGCTATCAGCCCCAGCATTTT.